A single sample is the source of the 14 T cell receptor beta chains below, sequenced in a study of TIL therapy for anti-PD-1-resistant metastatic lung cancer. Time point denoted: pre-treatment sample, taken before nivolumab and TIL therapy. Most excised metastases sampled were pleural nodules or supraclavicular lymph nodes. The immunoSEQ assay was v3. Using immunoSEQ multiplex PCR, the repertoire was profiled, and TCRdb retains in-frame clones only, with some absent. The table includes 50,000 or so clones, about two thirds detected once. The sample consisted of tumor tissue, taken at baseline. The receptor set was obtained from a person between 30 and 79 years old with non-small cell lung cancer.

The J gene is TRBJ2-7, the V gene TRBV6-6; tentatively, D is TRBD2 (6 bases). Trimming cost V 5 bases and J 3 bases, with 17 bases left between them. The CDR3 is made up of 15 amino acids. The germline gives CDR1 MNHNY, CDR2 SVGAGI (reference sequence). The CDR3 DNA sequence: TGTGCCAGCAGTCAGGGACCGCACGGGAGCTACGAGCAGTACTTC. This sequence encodes CASSQGPHGSYEQYF.

V is TRBV18 and J is TRBJ2-5; 9 nucleotides align to TRBD2. J lost 4 bases, V lost 2 bases, and 2 bases had no gene match. CDR3 length equals 14 residues. Per the germline V gene, CDR1 is KGHSH and CDR2 is LQKENI. CDR3 DNA: TGTGCCAGCTCACCAAAAGCGGGGGGAGAGACCCAGTACTTC. Translated: CASSPKAGGETQYF.

V and J are TRBV4-1 and TRBJ2-7; no definite D call. Germline V gene lookup returns CDR1 MGHRA and CDR2 YSYEKL. Between the trimmed V and J ends, which lost 4 bases and 4 bases, there was a span of 11 bases. CDR3 length: 13 residues. The CDR3 protein is CASSRTGPYEQYF. In DNA, the CDR3 is TGCGCCAGCAGCCGAACCGGCCCTTACGAGCAGTACTTC.

This clone was counted once. The genes are TRBV2 and TRBJ1-2, with TRBD1 matching over 11 bases. The CDR3 extends over 15 amino acids. V lost 7 bases and J lost 7; bases outside the gene matches: 11. The germline V gene encodes CDR1 SNHLY and CDR2 FYNNEI. The CDR3 bases are TGTGCCAGCATCGGTGGGGGACAGGGGGGTAGTGGCTACACCTTC. Protein: CASIGGGQGGSGYTF.

The rearrangement joins TRBV29-1 to TRBJ2-5, with TRBD1 as a possible D gene (5 bases). Germline V gives CDR1 SQVTM, CDR2 ANQGSEA. The CDR3 is made up of 13 amino acids. Between the trimmed V and J ends, which lost 7 bases and 5 bases, there was a span of 17 bases. The CDR3 nucleotides are TGCAGCGCCGAATCCAGGGAAATCGAGACCCAGTACTTC. Translation: CSAESREIETQYF.

This chain joins TRBV5-1 and TRBJ1-1; 10 bases fit TRBD1. V shed 4 bases and J 3 bases; nucleotides not matched to a gene: 6. The CDR3 extends over 15 amino acids. Germline V gene lookup returns CDR1 SGHRS and CDR2 YFSETQ. The CDR3 bases are TGCGCCAGCAGCGGGTGGACAGGGGGTGACACTGAAGCTTTCTTT. It encodes CASSGWTGGDTEAFF.

This rearrangement joins TRBV7-9 to TRBJ2-7; 12 nucleotides match TRBD2. J gave up 4 bases and V 0 bases, and 4 bases lay outside the gene matches. Germline CDR1 reads SEHNR; CDR2 reads FQNEAQ (reference sequence). This CDR3 is 16 amino acids long. The CDR3 protein is CASSLAELAGGYEQYF. Here the CDR3 DNA reads TGTGCCAGCAGCTTAGCCGAGCTAGCGGGGGGGTACGAGCAGTACTTC.

The rearrangement uses TRBV5-1 and TRBJ2-7; 7 positions match TRBD1. With V trimmed by 5 bases and J by 2 bases, 7 bases remained unmatched. Germline V gene lookup returns CDR1 SGHRS and CDR2 YFSETQ. The CDR3 runs to 14 residues. The CDR3: CASRPTGLTYEQYF. The CDR3 DNA reads TGCGCCAGCAGGCCGACAGGGTTGACCTACGAGCAGTACTTC.

The count of this clone is one. This chain connects TRBV6-5 to TRBJ1-6; D ambiguous. This CDR3 has 13 amino acids. Germline V gives CDR1 MNHEY, CDR2 SVGAGI. V was pared by 5 bases and J by 5 bases, with 7 bases between. CDR3 sequence reads: CASSPVDNSPLHF. The CDR3 nucleotides are TGTGCCAGCAGTCCGGTCGATAATTCACCCCTCCACTTT.

The chain combines TRBV6-5 with TRBJ2-7, with D tentatively TRBD2 (5 bases). The CDR3 loop spans 12 amino acids. V shed 3 bases and J shed 7 bases, with 10 bases lying between them. CDR1 MNHEY and CDR2 SVGAGI come from the germline V gene. In DNA form, the CDR3 reads TGTGCCAGCAGTTATTCCCCGGGGGAGCAGTACTTC. It is translated as CASSYSPGEQYF.

This clone was seen a single time. The rearrangement uses TRBV9 and TRBJ2-5; TRBD1 or TRBD2 may be the D gene (6 bases each). This CDR3 is built from 18 residues. The germline V gene has CDR1 SGDLS and CDR2 YYNGEE. V dropped 3 bases and J dropped 2 bases, with 23 bases sitting between them. CDR3 nucleotide sequence: TGTGCCAGCAGCGCGAGGGGGTCTGGCGGGGATATACAAGAGACCCAGTACTTC. Its protein is CASSARGSGGDIQETQYF.

The V gene is TRBV5-6, the J gene TRBJ2-7; a possible D gene is TRBD1 (5 bases). The V end was cut by 4 bases, the J end by 2 bases, with 16 bases between. CDR3 size: 15 residues. Germline V lookup: CDR1 SGHDT, CDR2 YYEEEE. CDR3 loop: CASSAGIGRAYEQYF. In DNA form, the CDR3 reads TGTGCCAGCAGCGCTGGAATAGGCAGGGCCTACGAGCAGTACTTC.

The chain is built from TRBV20-1 and TRBJ1-2; 7 positions match TRBD1. CDR3 length equals 11 residues. Germline CDR1 and CDR2: DFQATT and SNEGSKA (reference sequence). Trimming cost V 6 bases and J 4 bases; bases outside gene matches: 2. Written as DNA, the CDR3 is TGCAGTGCCAACAGGGGCTATGGCTACACCTTC. This sequence encodes CSANRGYGYTF.

The chain uses TRBV5-1 and TRBJ2-5, with D maybe TRBD2 (6 bases). The germline V gene encodes CDR1 SGHRS and CDR2 YFSETQ. V lost 2 bases to trimming and J lost 1 base, with 15 bases between them. The CDR3 consists of 16 residues. In DNA, the CDR3 is TGCGCCAGCAGCTTCTTTGGCTCCGGGGGCCAAGAGACCCAGTACTTC. Its translation is CASSFFGSGGQETQYF.